The 3 T cell receptor beta chains below were found in one sample sequenced in a study of blood T cells in healthy people across ages. Together with a sample-barcoded 5' primer, a J-beta primer mix was included in a second PCR lasting about 7 to 12 cycles. One entry per CDR3 protein, called by TCRdb with MiXCR from the 5' RACE reads. The data show 750,000 or so distinct CDR3 sequences, roughly 25% seen once. These data also featured in a second study, about T cells of mothers and their children.

Sequencing input: blood. All receptors come from a boy younger than 18 in good health.

The chain joins TRBV20-1 to TRBJ2-1; unclear D gene. V lost 0 bases and J lost 0, with 6 bases in between. Germline V lookup: CDR1 DFQATT, CDR2 SNEGSKA (reference sequence). The CDR3 is 14 amino acids. Here the CDR3 DNA reads TGCAGTGCTAGAGATCTGGTCTCCTACAATGAGCAGTTCTTC. Translation gives CSARDLVSYNEQFF.

This clonotype has just a few counts. The chain combines TRBV4-3 with TRBJ1-5; 9 nucleotides agree with TRBD1. Per germline, CDR1 LGHNA and CDR2 YSLEER. This CDR3 region has 16 residues. J was trimmed by 4 bases and V by 0 bases; bases with no gene match: 4. The CDR3 bases are TGCGCCAGCAGCCAAGAGGTGGGACAGGGAAATCAGCCCCAGCATTTT. It codes for CASSQEVGQGNQPQHF.

The chain recombines TRBV25-1 with TRBJ2-7; D is ambiguous. Trimming pared 7 bases from V and 3 bases from J, leaving 16 bases between. Germline CDR1 and CDR2: MGHDK and SYGVNS. The CDR3 extends over 14 amino acids. In nucleotides, the CDR3 is TGTGCCAGCACACCCCCTATGGATATCTACGAGCAGTACTTC. Translated, it gives CASTPPMDIYEQYF.